Listed below are T cell receptor beta chains from one sample, sequenced in a study of T cell repertoires in cytomegalovirus infection. For these receptors, no antigen is known. In TCRdb, the reads were re-called with MiXCR into one record per CDR3 protein. The table has 300,000 to 400,000 distinct CDR3 sequences, around 29% seen once; the top ten hold 20%. The sequenced sample was cultured PBMCs, obtained from culture after CMV antigen stimulation. All receptors come from a human donor in good health (CMV status not recorded). Some clones in this sample may be carry-over from other donors' samples. The CDR3 runs from the conserved cysteine through the conserved F or W. The D gene is left open where the match is weak. The size entry is marked missing in some rows and otherwise reads once, few, many or a size class.

J: TRBJ2-1
size: -
V: TRBV7-2
length: 13
D: -
CDR3: CASRAGSYNEQFF
DNA: TGTGCCAGCAGGGCAGGTTCCTACAATGAGCAGTTCTTC

J: TRBJ2-2
size: -
V: TRBV12-3/TRBV12-4
length: 12
D: -
CDR3: CASRKGTGELFF
DNA: TGTGCCAGCAGAAAAGGCACCGGGGAGCTGTTTTTT

J: TRBJ1-2
size: -
V: TRBV4-1
length: 19
D: -
CDR3: CASSQVGRTSMKFNYGYTF
DNA: TGCGCCAGCAGCCAAGTCGGCAGGACCAGCATGAAATTTAACTATGGCTACACCTTC

J: TRBJ2-5
size: many
V: TRBV5-8
length: 15
D: -
CDR3: CASSFWGVHQETQYF
DNA: TGTGCCAGCAGCTTCTGGGGGGTCCACCAAGAGACCCAGTACTTC

J: TRBJ1-2
size: -
V: TRBV19
length: 16
D: -
CDR3: CASSIWTVGEKYGYTF
DNA: TGTGCCAGTAGTATTTGGACGGTGGGGGAGAAGTATGGCTACACCTTC

J: TRBJ1-2
size: many
V: TRBV7-8
length: 14
D: -
CDR3: CASSLRGAWGGYTF
DNA: TGTGCCAGCAGCCTCCGGGGGGCCTGGGGTGGCTACACCTTC

J: TRBJ2-5
size: -
V: TRBV14
length: 17
D: TRBD2
CDR3: CAPKTRPGRERQETQYF
DNA: TGTGCCCCCAAAACCCGCCCAGGGAGGGAGAGGCAAGAGACCCAGTACTTC

J: TRBJ2-7
size: -
V: TRBV5-1
length: 15
D: -
CDR3: CASSPRDTRSYEQYF
DNA: TGCGCCAGCAGCCCACGGGACACCCGGAGCTACGAGCAGTACTTC

J: TRBJ2-5
size: -
V: TRBV7-4
length: 17
D: TRBD2
CDR3: CASSLDFDGGASETQYF
DNA: TGTGCCAGCAGCTTAGATTTTGACGGGGGGGCCTCAGAGACCCAGTACTTC

J: TRBJ1-3
size: -
V: TRBV6-1
length: 13
D: -
CDR3: CASEGSPGNTIYF
DNA: TGTGCCAGCGAAGGTTCGCCAGGAAACACCATATATTTT

J: TRBJ1-2
size: few
V: TRBV28
length: 14
D: -
CDR3: CASSQTGVEYGYTF
DNA: TGTGCCAGCAGCCAAACCGGGGTGGAGTATGGCTACACCTTC

J: TRBJ1-1
size: few
V: TRBV6-1
length: 16
D: -
CDR3: CASSEAPKLTGTEAFF
DNA: TGTGCCAGCAGTGAAGCGCCGAAACTTACCGGTACTGAAGCTTTCTTT

J: TRBJ1-2
size: -
V: TRBV27
length: 14
D: -
CDR3: CASSPIRTINGYTF
DNA: TGTGCCAGCAGTCCGATACGGACAATCAATGGCTACACCTTC

J: TRBJ2-1
size: -
V: TRBV11-1
length: 15
D: TRBD2
CDR3: CASRKVGGDFNEQFF
DNA: TGTGCCAGCAGGAAAGTGGGAGGGGACTTCAATGAGCAGTTCTTC

J: TRBJ2-7
size: -
V: TRBV28
length: 15
D: TRBD1
CDR3: CASSLLGTGGLEQYF
DNA: TGTGCCAGCAGTTTATTAGGGACAGGGGGCCTCGAGCAGTACTTC

J: TRBJ1-2
size: -
V: TRBV6-8
length: 16
D: TRBD1
CDR3: CASTLTRTGPLYGYTF
DNA: TGTGCCAGCACTTTAACCCGGACAGGACCCCTCTATGGCTACACCTTC

J: TRBJ2-1
size: few
V: TRBV27
length: 16
D: -
CDR3: CASSGLPPGHYNEQFF
DNA: TGTGCCAGCAGTGGCTTACCACCAGGGCACTACAATGAGCAGTTCTTC

J: TRBJ2-1
size: -
V: TRBV20-1
length: 14
D: -
CDR3: CSASYHTLYNEQFF
DNA: TGCAGTGCTAGTTATCATACCCTTTACAATGAGCAGTTCTTC

J: TRBJ1-1
size: few
V: TRBV6-5
length: 13
D: -
CDR3: CASRIKVLTEAFF
DNA: TGTGCCAGTCGTATTAAGGTTCTCACTGAAGCTTTCTTT

J: TRBJ1-5
size: many
V: TRBV12-3/TRBV12-4
length: 16
D: -
CDR3: CASSLAGGTGNQPQHF
DNA: TGTGCCAGCAGTTTAGCCGGCGGGACGGGCAATCAGCCCCAGCATTTT

J: TRBJ1-5
size: -
V: TRBV20-1
length: 15
D: TRBD1
CDR3: CSAIGDRGYNQPQHF
DNA: TGCAGTGCTATTGGCGACAGGGGATACAATCAGCCCCAGCATTTT

J: TRBJ1-1
size: -
V: TRBV20-1
length: 13
D: -
CDR3: CSARTGYSVEAFF
DNA: TGCAGTGCACGAACAGGGTATTCGGTTGAAGCTTTCTTT

J: TRBJ2-1
size: -
V: TRBV10-3
length: 14
D: -
CDR3: CAISAGLLYNEQFF
DNA: TGTGCCATCAGCGCGGGACTTTTATACAATGAGCAGTTCTTC

J: TRBJ2-1
size: -
V: TRBV6-2/TRBV6-3
length: 15
D: -
CDR3: CASSQGRRSYNEQFF
DNA: TGTGCCAGCAGCCAAGGACGGAGATCCTACAATGAGCAGTTCTTC

J: TRBJ2-1
size: few
V: TRBV5-1
length: 15
D: -
CDR3: CASSLGGESRNEQFF
DNA: TGCGCCAGCAGCTTGGGTGGGGAATCCCGGAATGAGCAGTTCTTC

J: TRBJ2-1
size: -
V: TRBV7-4
length: 14
D: -
CDR3: CASSWDANLHEQFF
DNA: TGTGCCAGCAGCTGGGACGCCAACCTTCATGAGCAGTTCTTC

J: TRBJ2-3
size: many
V: TRBV7-8
length: 15
D: TRBD1
CDR3: CASSRDRGQVDTQYF
DNA: TGTGCCAGCAGTCGGGACAGGGGGCAGGTAGATACGCAGTATTTT

J: TRBJ1-4
size: few
V: TRBV6-6
length: 16
D: -
CDR3: CASSYSRWPTNEKLFF
DNA: TGTGCCAGCAGTTACTCCAGATGGCCAACTAATGAAAAACTGTTTTTT

J: TRBJ1-5
size: few
V: TRBV27
length: 15
D: -
CDR3: CASRKLRLGNQPQHF
DNA: TGTGCCAGCAGGAAACTTCGGCTCGGCAATCAGCCCCAGCATTTT

J: TRBJ2-2
size: -
V: TRBV27
length: 13
D: -
CDR3: CASSFGPAGELFF
DNA: TGTGCCAGCAGTTTCGGGCCAGCCGGGGAGCTGTTTTTT

J: TRBJ2-5
size: -
V: TRBV7-9
length: 15
D: TRBD2
CDR3: CASSDSGGPEETQYF
DNA: TGTGCCAGCAGCGATAGCGGGGGGCCGGAGGAGACCCAGTACTTC

J: TRBJ1-4
size: -
V: TRBV6-6
length: 11
D: TRBD1
CDR3: CASSRGDRTIF
DNA: TGTGCCAGCAGTAGAGGGGACAGGACCATTTTT

J: TRBJ2-3
size: -
V: TRBV6-5
length: 13
D: -
CDR3: CASRSSGTDTQYF
DNA: TGTGCCAGCAGGTCATCAGGCACAGATACGCAGTATTTT

J: TRBJ1-3
size: few
V: TRBV7-6
length: 13
D: -
CDR3: CATSRTAGNTIYF
DNA: TGTGCCACGTCCCGGACAGCTGGAAACACCATATATTTT

J: TRBJ1-2
size: -
V: TRBV19
length: 14
D: -
CDR3: CASNGRGTNYGYTF
DNA: TGTGCCAGTAATGGCAGGGGAACCAACTATGGCTACACCTTC

J: TRBJ2-2
size: -
V: TRBV7-9
length: 16
D: TRBD1
CDR3: CASSAPRDRESGELFF
DNA: TGTGCCAGCAGCGCCCCCCGGGACAGGGAAAGCGGGGAGCTGTTTTTT

J: TRBJ1-1
size: -
V: TRBV7-3
length: 15
D: -
CDR3: CASSLTAAMNTEAFF
DNA: TGTGCCAGCAGCTTAACGGCAGCGATGAACACTGAAGCTTTCTTT

J: TRBJ1-1
size: -
V: TRBV6-1
length: 15
D: TRBD1
CDR3: CASSERTGMNTEAFF
DNA: TGTGCCAGCAGTGAGCGGACAGGAATGAACACTGAAGCTTTCTTT

J: TRBJ1-2
size: few
V: TRBV7-9
length: 12
D: -
CDR3: CASSRDNYGYTF
DNA: TGTGCCAGCAGCCGAGATAACTATGGCTACACCTTC

J: TRBJ1-2
size: -
V: TRBV20-1
length: 15
D: -
CDR3: CSARDHRNFNYGYTF
DNA: TGCAGTGCTAGAGATCACAGGAACTTTAACTATGGCTACACCTTC

J: TRBJ2-5
size: many
V: TRBV7-6
length: 18
D: TRBD2
CDR3: CASRPWASGDILQETQYF
DNA: TGTGCCAGCAGACCATGGGCTAGCGGGGATATCCTACAAGAGACCCAGTACTTC

J: TRBJ1-2
size: -
V: TRBV28
length: 13
D: -
CDR3: CASSLSVAYGYTF
DNA: TGTGCCAGCAGTTTATCGGTTGCATATGGCTACACCTTC

J: TRBJ2-1
size: few
V: TRBV14
length: 16
D: -
CDR3: CASSQGWWNSIHEQFF
DNA: TGTGCCAGCAGCCAAGGTTGGTGGAACTCTATCCATGAGCAGTTCTTC

J: TRBJ1-1
size: -
V: TRBV5-1
length: 14
D: TRBD1
CDR3: CASSFRGRGTEAFF
DNA: TGCGCCAGCAGCTTCAGGGGGCGAGGTACTGAAGCTTTCTTT

J: TRBJ1-5
size: -
V: TRBV28
length: 15
D: TRBD1
CDR3: CASSRPRDSNQPQHF
DNA: TGTGCCAGCAGTCGGCCCAGGGACAGTAATCAGCCCCAGCATTTT

J: TRBJ1-2
size: once
V: TRBV27
length: 18
D: -
CDR3: CASRTGSAGAGWYYGYTF
DNA: TGTGCCAGCAGGACGGGGTCTGCAGGGGCAGGGTGGTACTATGGCTACACCTTC

J: TRBJ2-7
size: -
V: TRBV7-2
length: 14
D: -
CDR3: CASSGGGGSYEQYF
DNA: TGTGCCAGCAGCGGAGGGGGTGGTTCCTACGAGCAGTACTTC

J: TRBJ2-7
size: few
V: TRBV7-6
length: 14
D: TRBD2
CDR3: CASSLGREPNEQYF
DNA: TGTGCCAGCAGCTTAGGGCGGGAGCCCAACGAGCAGTACTTC

J: TRBJ2-3
size: -
V: TRBV9
length: 16
D: TRBD2
CDR3: CASSVALAGGRNTQYF
DNA: TGTGCCAGCAGCGTAGCCTTAGCGGGGGGGAGAAATACGCAGTATTTT

J: TRBJ2-1
size: -
V: TRBV7-9
length: 13
D: -
CDR3: CASSLGGADEQFF
DNA: TGTGCCAGCAGCTTAGGGGGAGCAGATGAGCAGTTCTTC

J: TRBJ2-7
size: few
V: TRBV7-6
length: 16
D: TRBD1
CDR3: CASSLSSRGLNYEQYF
DNA: TGTGCCAGCAGCTTATCGTCCAGGGGGTTAAACTACGAGCAGTACTTC

J: TRBJ2-1
size: few
V: TRBV24-1
length: 13
D: -
CDR3: CATSDHWTVEQFF
DNA: TGTGCCACCAGTGATCACTGGACAGTTGAGCAGTTCTTC

J: TRBJ1-6
size: few
V: TRBV11-1
length: 19
D: TRBD1
CDR3: CASSSERGTGNFRSSPLHF
DNA: TGTGCCAGCAGCTCCGAACGCGGGACAGGGAACTTTCGATCTTCACCCCTCCACTTT

J: TRBJ1-5
size: many
V: TRBV7-8
length: 15
D: TRBD1
CDR3: CASSLREGANQPQHF
DNA: TGTGCCAGCAGCTTAAGAGAGGGGGCAAATCAGCCCCAGCATTTT

J: TRBJ2-7
size: -
V: TRBV5-1
length: 14
D: TRBD1
CDR3: CASAGTVTSYEQYF
DNA: TGCGCCAGCGCCGGGACAGTGACCTCCTACGAGCAGTACTTC

J: TRBJ2-5
size: -
V: TRBV27
length: 15
D: TRBD2
CDR3: CASSYGTSAQETQYF
DNA: TGTGCCAGCAGTTACGGGACTAGCGCTCAAGAGACCCAGTACTTC

J: TRBJ2-7
size: few
V: TRBV20-1
length: 14
D: TRBD2
CDR3: CSARDSGRADEQYF
DNA: TGCAGTGCTAGAGATAGCGGGAGGGCCGACGAGCAGTACTTC

J: TRBJ2-4
size: many
V: TRBV11-2
length: 12
D: -
CDR3: CASSRTLGIQYF
DNA: TGTGCCAGCAGCCGGACCTTAGGCATTCAGTACTTC

J: TRBJ1-4
size: few
V: TRBV19
length: 18
D: -
CDR3: CASSILLLSYGTNEKLFF
DNA: TGTGCCAGTAGTATCTTACTCTTGTCCTACGGAACTAATGAAAAACTGTTTTTT

J: TRBJ2-2
size: few
V: TRBV7-2
length: 17
D: -
CDR3: CASSLVRQGLHTGELFF
DNA: TGTGCCAGCAGCTTAGTTAGGCAGGGACTTCACACCGGGGAGCTGTTTTTT